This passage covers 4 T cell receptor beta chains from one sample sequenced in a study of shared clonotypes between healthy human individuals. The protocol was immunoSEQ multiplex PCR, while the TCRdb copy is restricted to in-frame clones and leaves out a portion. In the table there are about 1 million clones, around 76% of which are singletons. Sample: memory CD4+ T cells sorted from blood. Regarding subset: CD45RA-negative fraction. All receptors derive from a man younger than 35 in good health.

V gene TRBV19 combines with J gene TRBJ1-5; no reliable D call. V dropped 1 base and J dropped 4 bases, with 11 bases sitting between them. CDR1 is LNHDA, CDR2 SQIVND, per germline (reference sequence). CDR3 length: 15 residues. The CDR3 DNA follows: TGTGCCAGTAGTATAGCCGGGGATAGAAATCAGCCCCAGCATTTT. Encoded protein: CASSIAGDRNQPQHF.

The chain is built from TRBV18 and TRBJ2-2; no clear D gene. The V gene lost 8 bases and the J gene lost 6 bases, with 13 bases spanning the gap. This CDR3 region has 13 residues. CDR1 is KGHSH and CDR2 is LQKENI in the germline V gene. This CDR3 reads CASVATRAGELFF. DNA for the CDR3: TGTGCCAGCGTCGCGACAAGGGCCGGGGAGCTGTTTTTT. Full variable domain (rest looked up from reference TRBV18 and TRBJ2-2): NAGVMQNPRHLVRRRGQEARLRCSPMKGHSHVYWYRQLPEEGLKFMVYLQKENIIDESGMPKERFSAEFPKEGPSILRIQQVVRGDSAAYFCASVATRAGELFFGEGSRLTVL.

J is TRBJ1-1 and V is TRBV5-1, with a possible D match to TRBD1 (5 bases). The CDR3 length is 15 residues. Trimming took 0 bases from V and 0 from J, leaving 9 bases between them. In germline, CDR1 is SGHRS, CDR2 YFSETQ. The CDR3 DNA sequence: TGCGCCAGCAGCTTGGCCGGACATCTGAACACTGAAGCTTTCTTT. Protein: CASSLAGHLNTEAFF.

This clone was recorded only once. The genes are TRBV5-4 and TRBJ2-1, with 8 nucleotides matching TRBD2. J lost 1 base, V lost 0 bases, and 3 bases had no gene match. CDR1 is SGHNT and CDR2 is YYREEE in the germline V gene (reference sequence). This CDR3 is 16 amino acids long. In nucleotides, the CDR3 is TGTGCCAGCAGCTTGGGAGCGGGAGATTCCTACAATGAGCAGTTCTTC. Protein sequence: CASSLGAGDSYNEQFF.